This T cell receptor beta chain was found in a study of T cell repertoires in cytomegalovirus infection (dated 2019 in TCRdb). Context from the whole study: Recently identified HLA-C-restricted CMV epitopes, whose presentation resists viral immunomodulation, were targeted by peptide stimulations together with well-studied HLA-B-restricted epitopes. Donor HLA type was relevant to the analysis, because carriage of CMV infection together with the matching HLA type was indicated by public TCR beta signatures.

What the treatment or condition label conveys for this sample: in vitro stimulation with specific CMV peptide epitopes to enrich CMV-specific T cells. About this clonotype itself: Its specific antigen is unknown. No much larger clone is present one base from it, and per-base qualities are unavailable.

Instrument used: Illumina HiSeq 1500. TCRdb cleaned the public reads at Q25 with fastp, built clones with MiXCR and kept in-frame beta chains. Under each unique CDR3 protein, matching rows form one entry showing the most common genes and DNA. Across this sample there are tens of thousands of distinct CDR3 sequences, with 20% to 25% seen only once. Roughly two thirds of the sample comes from the top ten. The trim is 6 bases for V and 0 bases for J, with a gap of 17 bases between the germline ends. For CDR1 and CDR2, the germline V gene lists MNHGY and SAAAGT. From the cysteine through the phenylalanine, the CDR3 covers 16 amino acids. The entry retains the CDR3 DNA only, 48 bases that are in frame from base 1. Overall study outcomes, separate from this receptor: In both this cohort and an independent cohort of 350 or so donors, the cumulative frequency of public TCR beta family members distinguished carriers of CMV infection plus the relevant HLA type. In the ex vivo response, HLA-C-restricted CMV-specific TCR beta clonotypes were dominant, and in two of eight donors the single most frequent clonotype came from this HLA-C-restricted group.

The sequencing here drew on CD8+ T cells from cultured PBMCs, taken from culture after CMV antigen stimulation. The chain links TRBV6-8 with TRBJ1-1; a confident D gene designation cannot be given. This receptor was obtained from a human donor in good health (CMV status not recorded). Some clones in this sample may be carry-over from other donors' samples. CDR3 region: CASSHWTVSVNTEAFF. The nucleotides are TGTGCCAGCAGCCACTGGACCGTCTCGGTGAACACTGAAGCTTTCTTT.